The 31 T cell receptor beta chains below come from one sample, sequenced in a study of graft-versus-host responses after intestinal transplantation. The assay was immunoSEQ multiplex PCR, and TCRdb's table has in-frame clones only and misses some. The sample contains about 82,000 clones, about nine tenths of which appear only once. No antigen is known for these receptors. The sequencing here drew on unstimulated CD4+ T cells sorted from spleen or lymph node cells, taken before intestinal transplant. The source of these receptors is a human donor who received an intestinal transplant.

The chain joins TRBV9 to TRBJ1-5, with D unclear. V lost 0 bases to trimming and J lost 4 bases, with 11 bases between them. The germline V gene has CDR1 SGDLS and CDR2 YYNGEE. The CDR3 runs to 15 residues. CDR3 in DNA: TGTGCCAGCAGCGTAGATAGTACGAAAAATCAGCCCCAGCATTTT. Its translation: CASSVDSTKNQPQHF.

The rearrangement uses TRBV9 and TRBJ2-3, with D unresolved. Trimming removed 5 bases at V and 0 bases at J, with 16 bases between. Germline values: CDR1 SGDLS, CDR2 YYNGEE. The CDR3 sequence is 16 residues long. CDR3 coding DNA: TGTGCCAGCAGTCAGGCAGCCGGTTTTAGCACAGATACGCAGTATTTT. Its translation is CASSQAAGFSTDTQYF.

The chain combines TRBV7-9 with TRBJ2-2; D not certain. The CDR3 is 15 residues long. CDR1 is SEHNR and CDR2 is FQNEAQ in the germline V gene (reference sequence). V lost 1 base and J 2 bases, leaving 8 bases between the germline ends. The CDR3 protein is CASSLGWPNTGELFF. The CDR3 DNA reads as TGTGCCAGCAGCTTAGGTTGGCCTAACACCGGGGAGCTGTTTTTT.

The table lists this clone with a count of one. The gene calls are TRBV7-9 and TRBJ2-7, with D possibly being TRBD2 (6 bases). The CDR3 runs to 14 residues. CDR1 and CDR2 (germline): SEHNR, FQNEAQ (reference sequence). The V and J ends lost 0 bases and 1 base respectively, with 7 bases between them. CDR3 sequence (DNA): TGTGCCAGCAGCTTAGCCGGGGGTTCCTACGAGCAGTACTTC. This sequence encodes CASSLAGGSYEQYF.

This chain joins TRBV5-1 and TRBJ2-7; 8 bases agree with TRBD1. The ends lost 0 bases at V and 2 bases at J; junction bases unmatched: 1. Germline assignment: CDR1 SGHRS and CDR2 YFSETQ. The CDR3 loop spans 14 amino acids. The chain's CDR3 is CASSLGTGPYEQYF. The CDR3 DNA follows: TGCGCCAGCAGCTTGGGGACAGGGCCCTACGAGCAGTACTTC. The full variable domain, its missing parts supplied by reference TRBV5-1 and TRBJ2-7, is KAGVTQTPRYLIKTRGQQVTLSCSPISGHRSVSWYQQTPGQGLQFLFEYFSETQRNKGNFPGRFSGRQFSNSRSEMNVSTLELGDSALYLCASSLGTGPYEQYFGPGTRLTVT.

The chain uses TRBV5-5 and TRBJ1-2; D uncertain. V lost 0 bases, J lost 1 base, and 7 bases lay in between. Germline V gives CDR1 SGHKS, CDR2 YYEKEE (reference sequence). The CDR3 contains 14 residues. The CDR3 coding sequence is TGTGCCAGCAGCTTGGTCGGGAGTAACTATGGCTACACCTTC. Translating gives CASSLVGSNYGYTF.

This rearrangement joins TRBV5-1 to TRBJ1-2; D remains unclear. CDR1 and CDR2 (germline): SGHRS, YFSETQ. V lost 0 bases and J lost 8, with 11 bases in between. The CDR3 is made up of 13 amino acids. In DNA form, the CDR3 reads TGCGCCAGCAGCTTGGGAAGCCCCAACGGCTACACCTTC. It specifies CASSLGSPNGYTF.

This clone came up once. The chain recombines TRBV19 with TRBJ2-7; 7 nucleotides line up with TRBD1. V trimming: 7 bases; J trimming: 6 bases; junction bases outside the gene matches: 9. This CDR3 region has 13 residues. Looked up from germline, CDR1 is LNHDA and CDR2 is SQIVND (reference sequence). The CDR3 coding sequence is TGTGCCAGTAAAGACTACAGGGGTAGCGAGCAGTACTTC. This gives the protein CASKDYRGSEQYF. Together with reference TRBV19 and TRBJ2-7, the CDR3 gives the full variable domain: DGGITQSPKYLFRKEGQNVTLSCEQNLNHDAMYWYRQDPGQGLRLIYYSQIVNDFQKGDIAEGYSVSREKKESFPLTVTSAQKNPTAFYLCASKDYRGSEQYFGPGTRLTVT.

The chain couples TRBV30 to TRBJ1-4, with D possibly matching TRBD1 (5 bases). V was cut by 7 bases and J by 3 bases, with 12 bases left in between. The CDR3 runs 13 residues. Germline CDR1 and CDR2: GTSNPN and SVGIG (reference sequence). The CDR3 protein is CASNLGANEKLFF. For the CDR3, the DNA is TGTGCCTCGAACCTAGGGGCTAATGAAAAACTGTTTTTT.

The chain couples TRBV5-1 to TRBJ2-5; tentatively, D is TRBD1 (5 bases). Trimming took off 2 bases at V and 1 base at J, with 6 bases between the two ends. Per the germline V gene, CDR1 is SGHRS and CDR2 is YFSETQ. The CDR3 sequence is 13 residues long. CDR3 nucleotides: TGCGCCAGCAGCTTTAGGGGCCAAGAGACCCAGTACTTC. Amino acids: CASSFRGQETQYF. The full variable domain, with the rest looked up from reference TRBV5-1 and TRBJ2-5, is KAGVTQTPRYLIKTRGQQVTLSCSPISGHRSVSWYQQTPGQGLQFLFEYFSETQRNKGNFPGRFSGRQFSNSRSEMNVSTLELGDSALYLCASSFRGQETQYFGPGTRLLVL.

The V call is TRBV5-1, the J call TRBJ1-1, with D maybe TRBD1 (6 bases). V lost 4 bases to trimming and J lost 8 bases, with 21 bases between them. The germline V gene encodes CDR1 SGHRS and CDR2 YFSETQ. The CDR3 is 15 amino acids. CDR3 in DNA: TGCGCCAGCAGCCGAGGTGCCGGACAGCCCGACGAAGCTTTCTTT. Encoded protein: CASSRGAGQPDEAFF.

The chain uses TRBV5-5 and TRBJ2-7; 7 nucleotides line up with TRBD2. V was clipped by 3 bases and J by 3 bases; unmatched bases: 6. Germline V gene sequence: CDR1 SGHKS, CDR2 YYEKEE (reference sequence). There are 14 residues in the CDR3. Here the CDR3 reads CASSSRGSDYEQYF. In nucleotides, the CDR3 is TGTGCCAGCAGCTCGCGGGGGAGTGACTACGAGCAGTACTTC.

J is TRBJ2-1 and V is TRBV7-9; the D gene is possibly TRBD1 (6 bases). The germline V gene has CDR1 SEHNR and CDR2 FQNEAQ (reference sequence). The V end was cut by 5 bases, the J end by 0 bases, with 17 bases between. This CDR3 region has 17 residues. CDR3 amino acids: CASSLLTGKYSYNEQFF. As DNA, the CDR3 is TGTGCCAGCAGCCTACTGACAGGAAAATACTCCTACAATGAGCAGTTCTTC.

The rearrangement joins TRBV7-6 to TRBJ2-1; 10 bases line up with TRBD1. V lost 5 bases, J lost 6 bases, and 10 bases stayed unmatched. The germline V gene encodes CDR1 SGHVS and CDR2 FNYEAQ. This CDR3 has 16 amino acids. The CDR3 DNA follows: TGTGCCAGCAGCACCCGGGGACAGGGGAGTTTCAATGAGCAGTTCTTC. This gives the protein CASSTRGQGSFNEQFF.

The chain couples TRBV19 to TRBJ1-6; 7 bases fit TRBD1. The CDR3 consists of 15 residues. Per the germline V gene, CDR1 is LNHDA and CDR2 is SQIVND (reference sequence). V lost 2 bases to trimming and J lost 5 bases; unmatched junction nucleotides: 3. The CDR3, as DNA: TGTGCCAGTAGTATAAAGGGGGCGGATAATTCACCCCTCCACTTT. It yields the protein CASSIKGADNSPLHF.

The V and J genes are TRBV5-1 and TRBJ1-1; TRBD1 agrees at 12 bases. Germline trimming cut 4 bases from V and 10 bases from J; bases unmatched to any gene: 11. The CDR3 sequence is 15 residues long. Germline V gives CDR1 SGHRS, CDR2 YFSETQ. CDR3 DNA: TGCGCCAGCAGCGCACCCGGGACAGGGGGCGCGGGAGCTTTCTTT. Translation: CASSAPGTGGAGAFF. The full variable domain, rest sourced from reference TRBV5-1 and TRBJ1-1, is KAGVTQTPRYLIKTRGQQVTLSCSPISGHRSVSWYQQTPGQGLQFLFEYFSETQRNKGNFPGRFSGRQFSNSRSEMNVSTLELGDSALYLCASSAPGTGGAGAFFGQGTRLTVV.

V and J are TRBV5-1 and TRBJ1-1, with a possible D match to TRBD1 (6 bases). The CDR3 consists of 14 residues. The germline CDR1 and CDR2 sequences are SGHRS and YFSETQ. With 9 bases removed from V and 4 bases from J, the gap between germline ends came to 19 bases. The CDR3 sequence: CATAPGGAVTEAFF. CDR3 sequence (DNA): TGCGCCACCGCTCCGGGGGGGGCGGTCACTGAAGCTTTCTTT. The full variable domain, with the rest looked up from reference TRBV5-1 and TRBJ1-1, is KAGVTQTPRYLIKTRGQQVTLSCSPISGHRSVSWYQQTPGQGLQFLFEYFSETQRNKGNFPGRFSGRQFSNSRSEMNVSTLELGDSALYLCATAPGGAVTEAFFGQGTRLTVV.

The CDR3 sequence is CASSLVQASPYGYTF. The CDR3 DNA reads as TGTGCCAGCAGCTTGGTGCAAGCTAGTCCCTATGGCTACACCTTC. The gene calls are TRBV5-5 and TRBJ1-2; D is ambiguous. Trimming left V 0 bases short and J 4 bases short, with 13 bases between. CDR1 and CDR2 from the germline V gene are SGHKS and YYEKEE (reference sequence). CDR3 length: 15 amino acids. The variable domain in full, completed from reference TRBV5-5 and TRBJ1-2, reads DAGVTQSPTHLIKTRGQQVTLRCSPISGHKSVSWYQQVLGQGPQFIFQYYEKEERGRGNFPDRFSARQFPNYSSELNVNALLLGDSALYLCASSLVQASPYGYTFGSGTRLTVV.

Here the CDR3 reads CASSLALLSKTYEQYF. DNA of the CDR3: TGTGCCAGCAGCTTAGCCCTCCTTAGCAAAACCTACGAGCAGTACTTC. This chain joins TRBV7-2 and TRBJ2-7; D not certain. The CDR3 covers 16 residues. The V end was cut by 0 bases, the J end by 2 bases, with 14 bases between. Germline V gene sequence: CDR1 SGHTA, CDR2 FQGNSA.

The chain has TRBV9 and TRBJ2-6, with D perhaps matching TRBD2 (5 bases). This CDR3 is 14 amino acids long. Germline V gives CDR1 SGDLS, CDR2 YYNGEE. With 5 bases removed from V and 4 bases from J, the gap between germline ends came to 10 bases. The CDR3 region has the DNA TGTGCCAGCAGAAGAGGGTCCGGGGCCAACGTCCTGACTTTC. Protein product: CASRRGSGANVLTF. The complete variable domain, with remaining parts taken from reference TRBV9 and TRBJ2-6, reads DSGVTQTPKHLITATGQRVTLRCSPRSGDLSVYWYQQSLDQGLQFLIQYYNGEERAKGNILERFSAQQFPDLHSELNLSSLELGDSALYFCASRRGSGANVLTFGAGSRLTVL.

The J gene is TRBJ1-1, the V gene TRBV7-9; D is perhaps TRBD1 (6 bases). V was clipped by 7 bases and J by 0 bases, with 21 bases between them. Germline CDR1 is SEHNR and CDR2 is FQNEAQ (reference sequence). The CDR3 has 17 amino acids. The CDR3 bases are TGTGCCAGCAACCCCCCCTCGGGACAAATTTTGAACACTGAAGCTTTCTTT. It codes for CASNPPSGQILNTEAFF.

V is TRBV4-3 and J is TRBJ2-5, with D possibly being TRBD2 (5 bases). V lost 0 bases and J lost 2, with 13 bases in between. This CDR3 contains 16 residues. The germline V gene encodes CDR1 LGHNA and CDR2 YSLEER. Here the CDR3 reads CASSQDLAGQQETQYF. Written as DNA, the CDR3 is TGCGCCAGCAGCCAAGATCTGGCGGGCCAACAAGAGACCCAGTACTTC.

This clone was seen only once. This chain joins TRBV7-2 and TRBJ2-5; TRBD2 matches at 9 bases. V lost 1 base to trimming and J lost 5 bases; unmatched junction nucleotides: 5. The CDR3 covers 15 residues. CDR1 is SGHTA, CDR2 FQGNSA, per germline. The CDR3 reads CASSLGGGARETQYF. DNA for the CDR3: TGTGCCAGCAGCTTAGGCGGGGGGGCCCGGGAGACCCAGTACTTC. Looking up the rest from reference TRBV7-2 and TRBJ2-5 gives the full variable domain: GAGVSQSPSNKVTEKGKDVELRCDPISGHTALYWYRQSLGQGLEFLIYFQGNSAPDKSGLPSDRFSAERTGGSVSTLTIQRTQQEDSAVYLCASSLGGGARETQYFGPGTRLLVL.

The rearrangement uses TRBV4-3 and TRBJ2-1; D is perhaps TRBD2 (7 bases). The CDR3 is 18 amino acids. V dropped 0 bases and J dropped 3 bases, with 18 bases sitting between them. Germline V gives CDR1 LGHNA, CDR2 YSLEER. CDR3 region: CASSQDPWRGGRYNEQFF. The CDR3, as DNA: TGCGCCAGCAGCCAAGACCCCTGGAGGGGGGGCCGCTACAATGAGCAGTTCTTC.

The CDR3 DNA reads TGTGCCAGCAGCTTAGGAGGGGGGGACCAGCCCCAGCATTTT. This sequence encodes CASSLGGGDQPQHF. The gene calls are TRBV5-5 and TRBJ1-5, with D possibly being TRBD1 (6 bases). V was pared by 2 bases and J by 7 bases, with 13 bases between. Germline CDR1 reads SGHKS; CDR2 reads YYEKEE (reference sequence). The CDR3 extends over 14 amino acids. The variable domain in full, with the rest retrieved from reference TRBV5-5 and TRBJ1-5, is DAGVTQSPTHLIKTRGQQVTLRCSPISGHKSVSWYQQVLGQGPQFIFQYYEKEERGRGNFPDRFSARQFPNYSSELNVNALLLGDSALYLCASSLGGGDQPQHFGDGTRLSIL.

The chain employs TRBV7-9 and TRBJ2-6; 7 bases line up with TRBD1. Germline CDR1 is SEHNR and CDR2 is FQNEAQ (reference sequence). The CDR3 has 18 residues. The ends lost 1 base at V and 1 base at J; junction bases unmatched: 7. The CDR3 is CASSLEGQTLSGANVLTF. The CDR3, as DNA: TGTGCCAGCAGCTTAGAGGGACAGACCTTATCTGGGGCCAACGTCCTGACTTTC.

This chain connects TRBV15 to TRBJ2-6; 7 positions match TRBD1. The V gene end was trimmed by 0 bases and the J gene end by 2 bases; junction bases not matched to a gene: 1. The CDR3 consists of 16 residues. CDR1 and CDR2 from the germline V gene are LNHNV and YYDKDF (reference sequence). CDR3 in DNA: TGTGCCACCAGCAGAGATGACAGGGCTGGGGCCAACGTCCTGACTTTC. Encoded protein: CATSRDDRAGANVLTF.

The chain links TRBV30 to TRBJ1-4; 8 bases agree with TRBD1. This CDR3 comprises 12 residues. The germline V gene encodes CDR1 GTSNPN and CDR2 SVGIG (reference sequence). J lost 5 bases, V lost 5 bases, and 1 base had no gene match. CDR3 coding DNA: TGTGCCTGGGGGGACAGGAATGAAAAACTGTTTTTT. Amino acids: CAWGDRNEKLFF.

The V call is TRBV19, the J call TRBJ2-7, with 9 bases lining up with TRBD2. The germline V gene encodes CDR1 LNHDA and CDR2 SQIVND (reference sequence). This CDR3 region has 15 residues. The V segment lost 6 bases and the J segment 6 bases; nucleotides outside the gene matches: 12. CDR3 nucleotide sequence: TGTGCCAGTAGCACCATAGCGGGGGAACGGCTCGAGCAGTACTTC. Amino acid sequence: CASSTIAGERLEQYF.

This CDR3 reads CASSRGQQAQYF. CDR3 nucleotides: TGTGCCAGCTCACGGGGACAGCAGGCCCAGTACTTC. The J gene is TRBJ2-5, the V gene TRBV18; 7 bases align to TRBD1. From germline, CDR1 is KGHSH and CDR2 LQKENI. The J segment lost 9 bases and the V segment lost 4 bases, leaving 5 bases of the junction unmatched. There are 12 residues in the CDR3. Based on the CDR3 plus reference TRBV18 and TRBJ2-5, the full variable domain is NAGVMQNPRHLVRRRGQEARLRCSPMKGHSHVYWYRQLPEEGLKFMVYLQKENIIDESGMPKERFSAEFPKEGPSILRIQQVVRGDSAAYFCASSRGQQAQYFGPGTRLLVL.

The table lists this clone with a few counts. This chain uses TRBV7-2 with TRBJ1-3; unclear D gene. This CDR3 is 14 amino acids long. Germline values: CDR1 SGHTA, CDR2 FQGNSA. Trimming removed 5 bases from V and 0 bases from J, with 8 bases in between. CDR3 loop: CASSTRGSGNTIYF. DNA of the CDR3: TGTGCCAGCAGCACCAGAGGCTCTGGAAACACCATATATTTT.